Sequencing of this TCR beta chain was carried out in a study of T cell changes during pregnancy in multiple sclerosis. This CDR3 is built from 14 residues. Clones were sequenced by immunoSEQ multiplex PCR, and TCRdb holds only the in-frame ones, with some missing. The repertoire holds under 50,000 clones, with around 91% as singletons. Source: CD4+ T cells from peripheral blood mononuclear cells, taken in the second trimester of pregnancy. V is TRBV21-1 and J is TRBJ2-7; the table's D call TRBD2 went unverified against the DNA. TRBV21-1 is classified as a pseudogene. The receptor was isolated from a female donor in good health, enrolled as a control in a pregnancy study. The CDR3 region has the DNA TGTGCCATCCCGTCGCGGGTGAATTTCTACGAGCAGTACTTC. This sequence encodes CAIPSRVNFYEQYF.